These T cell receptor beta chains were read from a single sample in a study of blood T cell repertoires in COVID-19. TCRdb keeps only in-frame clones here, not all; method: immunoSEQ multiplex PCR. This table holds 120,000 or so clones, around 84% found once. The sample consisted of PBMCs or T cells enriched from blood (not recorded which). These TCRs come from a woman in her 30s who had recovered from COVID-19. CDR3s include the opening cysteine and the closing phenylalanine or tryptophan. Not every row has a clone size; where given, it reads once, few, many or a size class.

V gene | clone size | CDR3 protein
TRBV5-6 | - | CASSLYEESFSGNTIYF
TRBV30 | few | CAWSVQGEKLFF
TRBV29-1 | - | CSVDYRNTIYF
TRBV7-9 | - | CASMPSLADTEAFF
TRBV9 | - | CASSPDVDYPFF
TRBV19 | - | CASRPGQGGNTQYF
TRBV4-3 | - | CASSHSTSDLPSTDTQYF
TRBV12-5 | - | CASGWGDRRNTEAFF
TRBV6-2/TRBV6-3 | - | CASSYPGQGEETQYF
TRBV29-1 | once | CSVEAGADTQYF
TRBV4-3 | - | CASSQERTGASNEQFF
TRBV27 | - | CASSLQGAGYSNQPQHF
TRBV23-1 | - | CASSPGTTNYGYTF
TRBV29-1 | - | CSVETRPNEKLFF
TRBV4-3 | once | CASSPDRLNTEAFF
TRBV5-1 | - | CASSLEGGRSNQPQHF
TRBV29-1 | - | CSVEVPGQGASETQYF
TRBV5-8 | - | CASSSLGLADYNEQFF
TRBV18 | few | CASSPTGNDNSPLHF
TRBV7-6 | once | CASSPAEAQYF
TRBV9 | few | CASSVFPGPNYGYTF
TRBV10-3 | - | CAIPSGPQGGANVLTF
TRBV7-6 | - | CASSSTVSGRAGGTQYF
TRBV11-2 | few | CASSDPGTGASYEQYF
TRBV6-6 | - | CASSYYQAYNSPLHF
TRBV7-9 | - | CASSFALALRTDTQYF
TRBV7-9 | few | CAVTTSGIPPYEQYF
TRBV7-9 | - | CASSLGDMSSYEQYF
TRBV9 | - | CASSVDLRNTIYF
TRBV7-2 | few | CASSLGGRTNEKLFF
TRBV20-1 | - | CSATEDRGENVYEQYF
TRBV18 | few | CASSPRQGTYEQYF
TRBV19 | once | CASSRQGELSGNTIYF
TRBV4-2 | - | CASSQDSGTASSLGNTIYF
TRBV7-2 | - | CASSPRMREDLFPNNEQFF
TRBV27 | - | CASSSSTGGQYF
TRBV30 | - | CAWSGQPTGELFF
TRBV11-2 | once | CASRGVGGGNTQYF
TRBV19 | - | CASSMRVGQGNTEAFF
TRBV6-5 | - | CASSYSGQGGGYTF
TRBV11-1 | - | CASSLVTSRADTQYF
TRBV4-3 | - | CASSQDWTSGSGYNEQFF
TRBV10-3 | - | CAISESTTFNYGYTF
TRBV5-1 | - | CASSPTVNRNTEAFF
TRBV5-6 | - | CASRGGRWGYTF
TRBV30 | few | CAWILMNTEAFF
TRBV9 | - | CASSGGTGYVNEQYF
TRBV3-1/TRBV3-2 | - | CASSQDQTGFQPQHF
TRBV5-1 | - | CASSATASLPYGYTF
TRBV5-1 | - | CASSLGGQGGYEQYF
TRBV7-8 | once | CASSLAARSYNEQFF
TRBV19 | - | CASSRVAGGTNEQFF
TRBV7-9 | - | CASSPEVYGYTF
TRBV7-2 | once | CASSPANPGQYF
TRBV5-1 | - | CASSLDRGLAGYTF